A selection of T cell receptor beta chains follows, all from one sample in a study of T cell changes during pregnancy in multiple sclerosis. This table comes from immunoSEQ multiplex PCR, and its TCRdb copy is limited to in-frame clones, with some not included. The sample carries some 27,000 clones, approximately 94% recorded once. This material consisted of CD4+ T cells from peripheral blood mononuclear cells, taken after pregnancy. Every receptor here comes from a female donor with multiple sclerosis, enrolled in a pregnancy study. CDR3s include the opening cysteine and the closing phenylalanine or tryptophan. D genes are given only for firm matches. Expanded clones are given a class, and other clones once, few, many or no size at all.

D gene | J gene | clone size | V gene | CDR3 protein | CDR3 DNA
TRBD1 | TRBJ2-3 | NA | TRBV7-8 | CASSLRRDRVADTQYF | TGTGCCAGCAGCTTACGACGGGACAGGGTGGCAGATACGCAGTATTTT
TRBD2 | TRBJ2-1 | NA | TRBV29-1 | CSVLGTSGVGYNEQFF | TGCAGCGTCCTCGGGACTAGCGGGGTGGGCTACAATGAGCAGTTCTTC
NA | TRBJ2-2 | NA | TRBV10-3 | CAISELSVSANTGELFF | TGTGCCATCAGTGAGTTAAGTGTGTCAGCGAACACCGGGGAGCTGTTTTTT
NA | TRBJ2-1 | NA | TRBV29-1 | CSVRQGYNEQFF | TGCAGCGTTCGGCAGGGCTACAATGAGCAGTTCTTC
NA | TRBJ2-1 | NA | TRBV7-2 | CASSLPPGNEQFF | TGTGCCAGCAGCTTGCCCCCCGGCAATGAGCAGTTCTTC
NA | TRBJ1-1 | NA | TRBV27 | CASSPRQEAGTEAFF | TGTGCCAGCAGTCCCAGACAGGAAGCGGGGACTGAAGCTTTCTTT
TRBD2 | TRBJ2-5 | NA | TRBV9 | CASSPGTSGGRGQETQYF | TGTGCCAGCAGCCCCGGGACTAGCGGCGGGAGGGGCCAAGAGACCCAGTACTTC
NA | TRBJ2-1 | once | TRBV27 | CASTRVSSYNEQFF | TGTGCCAGCACCCGGGTCAGCTCCTACAATGAGCAGTTCTTC
NA | TRBJ1-2 | NA | TRBV30 | CAWSVGGYGYTF | TGTGCCTGGAGTGTGGGGGGCTATGGCTACACCTTC
TRBD2 | TRBJ2-1 | NA | TRBV11-3 | CASSLDQSGSSRLGEQFF | TGTGCCAGCAGCTTAGATCAGAGCGGGAGTTCTCGTCTCGGTGAGCAGTTCTTC
NA | TRBJ2-1 | once | TRBV10-2 | CASSQGVAGKKQFF | TGCGCCAGCAGTCAGGGGGTAGCGGGAAAGAAGCAGTTCTTC
TRBD1 | TRBJ2-6 | NA | TRBV30 | CAWDRGKVGANVLTF | TGTGCCTGGGACAGGGGGAAGGTTGGGGCCAACGTCCTGACTTTC
TRBD2 | TRBJ2-1 | NA | TRBV5-1 | CASSPGLAGHSEQFF | TGCGCCAGCAGCCCAGGACTAGCAGGCCATAGTGAGCAGTTCTTC
NA | TRBJ1-1 | NA | TRBV5-1 | CASSLVGGLGDTEAFF | TGCGCCAGCAGTCTTGTTGGGGGCCTGGGGGACACTGAAGCTTTCTTT
NA | TRBJ2-1 | NA | TRBV18 | CASSPGESSYNEQFF | TGTGCCAGCTCACCAGGGGAGAGCTCCTACAATGAGCAGTTCTTC
TRBD2 | TRBJ2-5 | NA | TRBV7-3 | CASSLKSSSGGAETQYF | TGTGCCAGCAGCTTAAAGTCCTCTAGCGGGGGGGCAGAGACCCAGTACTTC
NA | TRBJ1-2 | NA | TRBV4-1 | CASSLKIPRQPLYGYTF | TGCGCCAGCAGCCTTAAGATCCCTCGACAGCCCCTCTATGGCTACACCTTC
TRBD1 | TRBJ1-1 | NA | TRBV5-5 | CASSLRDRINTEAFF | TGTGCCAGCAGCTTAAGGGACAGGATTAACACTGAAGCTTTCTTT
NA | TRBJ2-7 | NA | TRBV14 | CASSQRSGYEQYF | TGTGCCAGCAGCCAAAGAAGCGGATACGAGCAGTACTTC
TRBD2 | TRBJ2-1 | NA | TRBV7-2 | CASSLLAGGNNEQFF | TGTGCCAGCAGCTTACTAGCGGGAGGAAACAATGAGCAGTTCTTC
TRBD2 | TRBJ2-3 | NA | TRBV30 | CAWSAGLAGGTDTQYF | TGTGCCTGGAGTGCCGGACTAGCGGGAGGGACAGATACGCAGTATTTT
NA | TRBJ1-1 | few | TRBV6-4 | CASSVQEGTEAFF | TGTGCCAGCAGTGTTCAGGAGGGGACTGAAGCTTTCTTT
NA | TRBJ1-1 | NA | TRBV29-1 | CSVDSQQVSTEAFF | TGCAGCGTTGATAGTCAGCAGGTTTCCACTGAAGCTTTCTTT
NA | TRBJ1-5 | NA | TRBV18 | CASSPAGAGGGNQPQHF | TGTGCCAGCTCACCCGCCGGTGCGGGCGGCGGCAATCAGCCCCAGCATTTT
NA | TRBJ1-1 | NA | TRBV30 | CAWRLLRWAFF | TGTGCCTGGAGATTGCTAAGATGGGCTTTCTTT
TRBD1 | TRBJ2-7 | NA | TRBV2 | CASSENRDRGGHF | TGTGCCAGCAGTGAAAACCGGGACAGAGGAGGCCACTTC
TRBD1 | TRBJ1-1 | NA | TRBV6-6 | CASRGQGAGDTEAFF | TGTGCCAGCAGGGGACAGGGGGCTGGGGACACTGAAGCTTTCTTT
NA | TRBJ1-2 | once | TRBV18 | CASSPRDGYTF | TGTGCCAGCTCACCCAGGGATGGCTACACCTTC
NA | TRBJ1-1 | NA | TRBV7-9 | CASSLGQAQTEAFF | TGTGCCAGCAGCTTAGGACAGGCGCAAACTGAAGCTTTCTTT
NA | TRBJ1-1 | NA | TRBV6-1 | CASQSAENTEAFF | TGTGCCAGCCAGTCCGCGGAAAACACTGAAGCTTTCTTT
TRBD2 | TRBJ2-7 | NA | TRBV7-6 | CASSLALLAGVPHEQYF | TGTGCCAGCAGCTTAGCGCTACTAGCGGGAGTTCCCCACGAGCAGTACTTC
TRBD1 | TRBJ2-2 | NA | TRBV7-2 | CASSLRDREAGELFF | TGTGCCAGCAGCTTAAGGGACAGGGAAGCCGGGGAGCTGTTTTTT
NA | TRBJ1-1 | NA | TRBV4-3 | CASSLGRDVNTEAFF | TGCGCCAGCAGCCTAGGGCGGGATGTGAACACTGAAGCTTTCTTT
NA | TRBJ1-1 | NA | TRBV25-1 | CASRRQGMNTEAFF | TGTGCCAGCAGGCGCCAGGGAATGAACACTGAAGCTTTCTTT
NA | TRBJ2-7 | NA | TRBV6-6 | CASSLIRGEQYF | TGTGCCAGCAGCCTCATTCGAGGCGAGCAGTACTTC
TRBD2 | TRBJ2-7 | NA | TRBV6-6 | CASRLGTSDEQYF | TGTGCCAGCAGACTGGGGACTAGCGACGAGCAGTACTTC
NA | TRBJ2-6 | NA | TRBV10-2 | CASSDRYGSSGANVLTF | TGCGCCAGCAGTGATAGGTACGGGAGCTCTGGGGCCAACGTCCTGACTTTC
TRBD1 | TRBJ1-5 | NA | TRBV7-8 | CASSLRDPGQGLQPQHF | TGTGCCAGCAGCTTAAGGGACCCGGGACAGGGTTTACAGCCCCAGCATTTT
NA | TRBJ1-4 | NA | TRBV2 | CASSEQQGVEKLFF | TGTGCCAGCAGTGAACAGCAGGGTGTTGAAAAACTGTTTTTT
TRBD2 | TRBJ2-1 | NA | TRBV28 | CAGRSLRGLAEQEDEQFF | TGTGCCGGAAGATCCCTGCGGGGACTAGCGGAACAGGAGGATGAGCAGTTCTTC
NA | TRBJ1-2 | NA | TRBV25-1 | CASSVALEDYGYTF | TGTGCCAGCAGTGTGGCCCTCGAGGACTATGGCTACACCTTC
NA | TRBJ1-1 | NA | TRBV18 | CASSLDRNTEAFF | TGTGCCAGCTCACTGGACAGAAACACTGAAGCTTTCTTT
TRBD1 | TRBJ2-7 | NA | TRBV5-1 | CASSFGTDYEQYF | TGCGCCAGCAGCTTTGGGACAGACTACGAGCAGTACTTC
TRBD1 | TRBJ2-7 | NA | TRBV9 | CASSVRDRVDHEQYF | TGTGCCAGCAGCGTACGGGACAGGGTAGACCACGAGCAGTACTTC
NA | TRBJ2-1 | NA | TRBV7-2 | CASSLALSSEQFF | TGTGCCAGCAGCTTAGCCCTTAGTTCCGAGCAGTTCTTC
NA | TRBJ1-5 | NA | TRBV30 | CAWAQGDQPQHF | TGTGCCTGGGCTCAGGGTGATCAGCCCCAGCATTTT
NA | TRBJ1-1 | NA | TRBV19 | CASRIGDTEAFF | TGTGCCAGTAGAATAGGAGACACTGAAGCTTTCTTT
NA | TRBJ2-3 | NA | TRBV19 | CASSMQAGPTDTQYF | TGTGCCAGTAGTATGCAGGCGGGGCCGACAGATACGCAGTATTTT